The TCR beta chain described here comes from a study of blood T cell repertoires in COVID-19. The authors' processing: Nucleated cell number was recorded as an estimate derived from reference gene primer amplification. Sequenced by immunoSEQ multiplex PCR; TCRdb stores in-frame clones only, minus some. V, J and clone size are taken as reported in that table, and D and trimming were inferred from the DNA itself. The sample records almost 500,000 clones, approximately 86% being singletons. All enrollees were roughly 18 to 90 years old and from roughly 26 US areas. Cohort 3 recovered donors had two negative PCRs, clearance, or symptom resolution. Deletions cut 0 bases from V and 7 bases from J, with 13 bases between. CDR3 length: 14 residues. Per germline, CDR1 WNHNN and CDR2 SYGVQD (reference sequence).

The receptor comes from a woman aged 55-69 years who had recovered from COVID-19. The sample comprised PBMCs or T cells enriched from blood (not recorded which). The rearrangement joins TRBV10-1 to TRBJ2-7; D is unresolved. CDR3 region: CASSESPTGKEQYF. In DNA form, the CDR3 reads TGCGCCAGCAGTGAGTCCCCTACCGGTAAGGAGCAGTACTTC.